Sequencing of this T cell receptor beta chain was carried out in a study of early T cells in non-severe SARS-CoV-2 infection. On the study more broadly: The authors sequenced bulk RNA from unsorted whole blood, leaving chains unpaired. Study findings and constraints: Anti-spike CD8 responses were favored by VDJdb matching, which missed private and CD4 specificities.

Individual cDNA molecules were tagged with unique molecular identifiers, the study reported. TCRdb independently ran MiXCR on the 5' RACE reads; one entry per CDR3 protein. The table lists around 58,000 distinct CDR3 sequences, roughly 7.6% of them singletons. The CDR3 extends over 16 amino acids. The V end was cut by 2 bases, the J end by 5 bases, with 18 bases between. Germline lookup yields CDR1 MNHEY and CDR2 SVGAGI. A remark on this clonotype: Antigen unknown.

The rearrangement uses TRBV6-5 and TRBJ1-2; no reliable D call. Here the sequenced sample was whole blood, taken at baseline. The TCR sequence derives from an adult who was a healthcare worker with PCR-confirmed SARS-CoV-2 infection or an uninfected control (not recorded which). Here the CDR3 DNA reads TGTGCCAGCAGTTACGTGGAGGCCCTCGACCCATATGGCTACACCTTC. Protein: CASSYVEALDPYGYTF.